A selection of T cell receptor beta chains follows, all from one sample in a study of cytomegalovirus exposure and HLA in healthy donors. This table comes from immunoSEQ multiplex PCR, and its TCRdb copy is limited to in-frame clones, with some not included. The sample holds around 110,000 clones, 73% seen once. Sequencing was done on a sample of PBMCs. The receptors come from a man in his thirties or forties in good health and CMV-seronegative. Each CDR3 is given without its conserved first and last residue.

v_gene: TRBV9
CDR3aa: ASSVVVGGGNTEAF

v_gene: TRBV18
CDR3aa: ASSAAQLNTEAF

v_gene: TRBV4-1
CDR3aa: ASSPGLAGVEQY

v_gene: TRBV6-1
CDR3aa: ASSLKAGLETQY

v_gene: TRBV15
CDR3aa: ATSRVINYGYT

v_gene: TRBV19
CDR3aa: ASSTYGLAGGETQY

v_gene: TRBV11-2
CDR3aa: ASSQLAGGHPSTDTQY

v_gene: TRBV18
CDR3aa: ASSPARGQPQH

v_gene: TRBV4-2
CDR3aa: ASSQGGGALDTQY

v_gene: TRBV21-1
CDR3aa: ASSKVGGTGDYSNQPQH

v_gene: TRBV6-6
CDR3aa: ASRLTGNTEAF

v_gene: TRBV6-1
CDR3aa: ASSEASGGPYEQY

v_gene: TRBV28
CDR3aa: ASKGAGRADTQY

v_gene: TRBV28
CDR3aa: ASGGGSGNTIY

v_gene: TRBV14
CDR3aa: ASSLEPGHRAGSVQETQY

v_gene: TRBV6-1
CDR3aa: ASSEALAGGNYGYT

v_gene: TRBV5-1
CDR3aa: ASSETGTGAHEAF

v_gene: TRBV5-1
CDR3aa: ASSPGPGEVVSQPQH

v_gene: TRBV6-6
CDR3aa: ASLGDSSSYNEQF

v_gene: TRBV18
CDR3aa: ASSLVAGGSTDTQY

v_gene: TRBV5-4
CDR3aa: ASSFSAGAYGEQF

v_gene: TRBV4-2
CDR3aa: ASSPPGTYEQY

v_gene: TRBV11-2
CDR3aa: ASSLERDYNEQF

v_gene: TRBV15
CDR3aa: ATSRGRASDTQY

v_gene: TRBV7-2
CDR3aa: ASSSNIWGGGIDTQY

v_gene: TRBV29-1
CDR3aa: SAYTQAGYEQY

v_gene: TRBV14
CDR3aa: ASSQYNRVSTGELF

v_gene: TRBV5-5
CDR3aa: ASSLAPGTGLNTEAF

v_gene: TRBV2
CDR3aa: ASRDRAHYEQY

v_gene: TRBV5-1
CDR3aa: ASSLVQQETQY

v_gene: TRBV20-1
CDR3aa: SARDMYEQY

v_gene: TRBV18
CDR3aa: ASSPPSGSGTGELF

v_gene: TRBV29-1
CDR3aa: SVGDTRRTFGYT

v_gene: TRBV10-3
CDR3aa: AISDQQVLGYNEQF

v_gene: TRBV13
CDR3aa: ASTPAGGWYNEQF

v_gene: TRBV11-2
CDR3aa: ASSLETIPRETQY

v_gene: TRBV10-2
CDR3aa: ASSQTVTEQY

v_gene: TRBV5-4
CDR3aa: ASSPGLGSYNEQF

v_gene: TRBV2
CDR3aa: ASRVTSGGAGEQF

v_gene: TRBV9
CDR3aa: ASSVGFAGRGTDTQY

v_gene: TRBV5-1
CDR3aa: ASSPPKTGVGETQY

v_gene: TRBV7-9
CDR3aa: ASSPGLQETQY

v_gene: TRBV4-1
CDR3aa: ASSQGRAGATLAKNIRY

v_gene: TRBV15
CDR3aa: ATSRDRTTGGPQH

v_gene: TRBV2
CDR3aa: ASLQDRGPYEQY

v_gene: TRBV15
CDR3aa: ATSRDPQFPNQPQH

v_gene: TRBV5-1
CDR3aa: ASSNKGQGGSPLH

v_gene: TRBV25-1
CDR3aa: ASSEESGQVFTDTQY

v_gene: TRBV5-1
CDR3aa: ASSLRQGQETQY

v_gene: TRBV18
CDR3aa: ASSPGPAGDLVYGYT

v_gene: TRBV2
CDR3aa: ASSTSVNEQF

v_gene: TRBV6-6
CDR3aa: ASRTGTRSITQY

v_gene: TRBV30
CDR3aa: AWSDRTGWQPQH

v_gene: TRBV28
CDR3aa: ASSLIKLTGGTEAF

v_gene: TRBV19
CDR3aa: ASSTQGTYSNQPQH

v_gene: TRBV7-3
CDR3aa: ASSSRSGANVLT

v_gene: TRBV9
CDR3aa: ASSASRRGEAF

v_gene: TRBV4-1
CDR3aa: ASSPYGVTAMNTEAF

v_gene: TRBV28
CDR3aa: ASSPPGSRIELYEQY

v_gene: TRBV6-1
CDR3aa: ASSFTGGREPQH